This entry lists 20 T cell receptor beta chains sequenced from one sample in a study of T-cell reconstitution after alpha-beta-depleted transplantation in children. Study-wide points: T cells produced anew were the main source of T-cell counts and diversity one year after transplant.

These receptors' antigens are unknown. TCRbeta library preparation incorporated unique molecular identifiers. TCRdb independently ran MiXCR on the PCR reads; one entry per CDR3 protein. The profile shows 330,000 or so distinct CDR3 sequences, just over 7.5% of them singletons. The starting material was peripheral blood, obtained 360 days after TCRalphabeta/CD19-depleted stem cell transplant. These receptors were taken from a female patient aged 2-15 years who had a stem cell transplant for Fanconi anemia, so the T cells may come from the graft donor.

The gene calls are TRBV28 and TRBJ2-2, with D perhaps matching TRBD2 (6 bases). The length of the CDR3 is 17 residues. In germline, CDR1 is MDHEN, CDR2 SYDVKM. V was clipped by 3 bases and J by 2 bases, with 16 bases between them. The CDR3 sequence: CASSFTVRELNTGELFF. CDR3 bases: TGTGCCAGCAGTTTTACCGTCCGGGAGCTCAACACCGGGGAGCTGTTTTTT.

This clonotype was counted many times. The chain employs TRBV9 and TRBJ2-1; D may be TRBD2 (5 bases). The CDR3 sequence is 12 residues long. The germline gives CDR1 SGDLS, CDR2 YYNGEE. V was cut by 3 bases and J by 9 bases, with 10 bases left in between. The CDR3 DNA sequence: TGTGCCAGCAGCGACACGGGGAGTGAGCAGTTCTTC. Its translation is CASSDTGSEQFF. Variable domain in full (rest from reference TRBV9 and TRBJ2-1): DSGVTQTPKHLITATGQRVTLRCSPRSGDLSVYWYQQSLDQGLQFLIQYYNGEERAKGNILERFSAQQFPDLHSELNLSSLELGDSALYFCASSDTGSEQFFGPGTRLTVL.

This rearrangement joins TRBV18 to TRBJ2-1; D might be TRBD2 (5 bases). The CDR3 consists of 17 residues. CDR1 is KGHSH, CDR2 LQKENI, per germline. Trimming removed 4 bases at V and 8 bases at J, with 24 bases between. The CDR3 coding sequence is TGTGCCAGCTCACTAGGACTGCTGACGGTTCTTAGGGATGAGCAGTTCTTC. Translation: CASSLGLLTVLRDEQFF.

This clonotype was seen at least ten times. J is TRBJ2-4 and V is TRBV6-6; TRBD1 might be the D (6 bases). With 7 bases removed from V and 0 bases from J, the gap between germline ends came to 13 bases. Per germline, CDR1 MNHNY and CDR2 SVGAGI (reference sequence). The CDR3 runs 15 residues. CDR3 protein: CASTPTGVAKNIQYF. DNA for the CDR3: TGTGCCAGCACTCCGACAGGTGTAGCCAAAAACATTCAGTACTTC.

This clonotype has ten or more counts. The chain has TRBV7-9 and TRBJ2-3; no definite D call. The V and J ends lost 3 bases and 5 bases respectively, with 6 bases between them. The length of the CDR3 is 12 residues. Per germline, CDR1 SEHNR and CDR2 FQNEAQ (reference sequence). CDR3: CASSLVVDTQYF. The CDR3 nucleotides read TGTGCCAGCAGCTTGGTTGTAGATACGCAGTATTTT.

This clonotype was recorded many times. This rearrangement joins TRBV5-1 to TRBJ2-7; D assignment may be TRBD1 or TRBD2 (5 bases each). The ends were cut back, 4 bases at V and 4 bases at J, with 12 bases in the middle. The CDR3 contains 13 residues. CDR1 and CDR2 (germline): SGHRS, YFSETQ. The CDR3 DNA reads as TGCGCCAGCAGCCAGGGTCGGGGTTACGAGCAGTACTTC. Its protein is CASSQGRGYEQYF.

V and J are TRBV6-1 and TRBJ2-6, with 7 bases matching TRBD1. The junction had 5 bases not matched to a gene; V was cut back by 6 bases and J by 0 bases. The CDR3 contains 16 residues. Looked up from germline, CDR1 is MNHNS and CDR2 is SASEGT. CDR3 residues: CASRGQKSSGANVLTF. CDR3 DNA sequence: TGTGCCAGCAGGGGACAGAAAAGCTCTGGGGCCAACGTCCTGACTTTC.

Only one count was recorded for this clonotype. This chain uses TRBV20-1 with TRBJ2-3; either TRBD1 or TRBD2 may supply D (5 bases each). Germline V gene lookup returns CDR1 DFQATT and CDR2 SNEGSKA (reference sequence). This CDR3 comprises 14 residues. V lost 4 bases to trimming and J lost 4 bases, with 15 bases between them. CDR3 loop: CSAKVGVAADTQYF. The DNA of the CDR3 is TGCAGTGCTAAAGTGGGGGTAGCCGCAGATACGCAGTATTTT.

This clonotype was counted at least ten times. The V call is TRBV2, the J call TRBJ1-6; D gene ambiguous. Trimming took off 9 bases at V and 0 bases at J, with 15 bases between the two ends. Looked up from germline, CDR1 is SNHLY and CDR2 is FYNNEI. There are 16 residues in the CDR3. The CDR3 spells CASWKDHSSYNSPLHF. The CDR3 DNA follows: TGTGCCAGTTGGAAGGACCACAGCTCCTATAATTCACCCCTCCACTTT.

This chain joins TRBV20-1 and TRBJ1-2, with 7 bases that match TRBD1. Germline values: CDR1 DFQATT, CDR2 SNEGSKA (reference sequence). CDR3 size: 11 residues. The V segment lost 5 bases and the J segment 4 bases; nucleotides outside the gene matches: 1. CDR3 amino acids: CSARTGYGYTF. CDR3 nucleotides: TGCAGTGCTCGGACAGGCTATGGCTACACCTTC.

In its sample, this clonotype was seen many times. This chain joins TRBV12-3 or TRBV12-4 and TRBJ2-1, with a weak D call TRBD2 (5 bases). V lost 6 bases and J 6 bases, leaving 12 bases between the germline ends. The CDR3 runs to 13 residues. The CDR3 DNA reads as TGTGCCAGCAGACCCACTAGTTTCAATGAGCAGTTCTTC. It yields the protein CASRPTSFNEQFF.

Note on this clonotype: This may be a read error, as it is one base from a much larger clone. The rearrangement joins TRBV18 to TRBJ2-1; D uncertain. V dropped 4 bases and J dropped 1 base, with 8 bases sitting between them. The CDR3 contains 14 residues. CDR1 is KGHSH, CDR2 LQKENI, per germline. Here the CDR3 DNA reads TGTGCCAGCTCACGCAGTTCTTCCTACAATGAGCAGTTCTTC. Its protein is CASSRSSSYNEQFF.

This clonotype was detected ten times or more. The chain carries TRBV6-6 and TRBJ1-2; TRBD1 is a possible D gene (5 bases). This CDR3 has 13 residues. V dropped 10 bases and J dropped 8 bases, with 20 bases sitting between them. Germline V gives CDR1 MNHNY, CDR2 SVGAGI (reference sequence). CDR3 sequence: CATEDWGGGGYTF. Here the CDR3 DNA reads TGTGCCACCGAGGATTGGGGCGGAGGAGGCTACACCTTC.

This clonotype was counted between two and nine times. The chain recombines TRBV7-9 with TRBJ2-4; maybe TRBD1 (6 bases). The CDR3 consists of 16 residues. V shed 6 bases and J shed 5 bases, with 20 bases lying between them. Germline V gene data show CDR1 as SEHNR and CDR2 as FQNEAQ (reference sequence). The CDR3 reads CASSPNFGDIENIQYF. The CDR3 DNA follows: TGTGCCAGCAGTCCCAACTTTGGGGACATTGAAAACATTCAGTACTTC.

This chain uses TRBV5-1 with TRBJ1-1, with TRBD1 as a possible D gene (6 bases). V was trimmed by 0 bases and J by 1 base, leaving 10 bases between them. CDR1 and CDR2 from the germline V gene are SGHRS and YFSETQ. The CDR3 extends over 15 amino acids. The CDR3 loop is CASSLVQTGNTEAFF. CDR3 DNA sequence: TGCGCCAGCAGCTTGGTTCAGACAGGGAACACTGAAGCTTTCTTT.

In its sample, this clonotype was seen many times. The gene calls are TRBV11-2 and TRBJ1-1; D is unclear. CDR1 and CDR2 (germline): SGHAT, FQNNGV. The CDR3 is 14 residues long. Trimming took 1 base from V and 4 from J, leaving 10 bases between them. CDR3 residues: CASSLARGVTEAFF. The CDR3 DNA sequence: TGTGCCAGCAGCTTAGCCCGGGGAGTCACTGAAGCTTTCTTT.

The sample holds many counts of this clonotype. Sequence at one end of the junction differs from germline and may be a read error. This chain joins TRBV7-3 and TRBJ2-3, with 7 bases fitting TRBD1. CDR3 length: 17 amino acids. Per the germline V gene, CDR1 is SGHTA and CDR2 is FQGTGA. Written as DNA, the CDR3 is TGTGCCAACAGCTTACCGTTGACAGGGTCTAGCACAGATACGCAGTATTTT. It codes for CANSLPLTGSSTDTQYF.

This clonotype was detected many times. J is TRBJ1-2 and V is TRBV27; TRBD1 matches at 7 bases. The CDR3 is 13 residues long. Per germline, CDR1 MNHEY and CDR2 SMNVEV (reference sequence). J was trimmed by 4 bases and V by 3 bases; bases with no gene match: 2. As DNA, the CDR3 is TGTGCCAGCAGTTTTAACAGGGGCTATGGCTACACCTTC. Amino acid sequence: CASSFNRGYGYTF.

The table lists this clonotype with a few counts. The chain recombines TRBV3-1 with TRBJ2-3, with 7 positions matching TRBD2. The trim removed 4 bases at V and 4 bases at J, leaving 2 bases unmatched. Germline-derived CDR1 and CDR2 are LGHDT and YNNKEL (reference sequence). The CDR3 runs to 13 residues. In DNA, the CDR3 is TGTGCCAGCAGCCCCGGACTAGCAGATACGCAGTATTTT. It translates to CASSPGLADTQYF.

CDR3 region: CASSYQNSRGRSEQYV. In DNA, the CDR3 is TGTGCCAGCAGTTACCAGAACTCAAGGGGGCGGTCCGAGCAGTACGTC. The V call is TRBV6-2 or TRBV6-3, the J call TRBJ2-7, with 7 positions matching TRBD1. The CDR3 runs to 16 residues. Germline V gene sequence: CDR1 MNHEY, CDR2 SVGEGT. The J segment lost 6 bases and the V segment lost 2 bases, leaving 13 bases of the junction unmatched.